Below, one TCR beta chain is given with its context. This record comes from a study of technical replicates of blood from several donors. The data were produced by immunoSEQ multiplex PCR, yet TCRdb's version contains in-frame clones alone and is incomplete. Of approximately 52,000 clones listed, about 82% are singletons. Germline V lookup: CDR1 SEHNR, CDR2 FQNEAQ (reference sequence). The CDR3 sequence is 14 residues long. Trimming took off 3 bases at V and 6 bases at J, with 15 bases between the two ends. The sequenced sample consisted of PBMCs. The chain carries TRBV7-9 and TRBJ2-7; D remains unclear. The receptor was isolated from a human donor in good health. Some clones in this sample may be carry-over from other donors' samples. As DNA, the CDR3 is TGTGCCAGCAGCTTCCTCGGAGACCTTGCCGAGCAGTACTTC. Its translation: CASSFLGDLAEQYF.